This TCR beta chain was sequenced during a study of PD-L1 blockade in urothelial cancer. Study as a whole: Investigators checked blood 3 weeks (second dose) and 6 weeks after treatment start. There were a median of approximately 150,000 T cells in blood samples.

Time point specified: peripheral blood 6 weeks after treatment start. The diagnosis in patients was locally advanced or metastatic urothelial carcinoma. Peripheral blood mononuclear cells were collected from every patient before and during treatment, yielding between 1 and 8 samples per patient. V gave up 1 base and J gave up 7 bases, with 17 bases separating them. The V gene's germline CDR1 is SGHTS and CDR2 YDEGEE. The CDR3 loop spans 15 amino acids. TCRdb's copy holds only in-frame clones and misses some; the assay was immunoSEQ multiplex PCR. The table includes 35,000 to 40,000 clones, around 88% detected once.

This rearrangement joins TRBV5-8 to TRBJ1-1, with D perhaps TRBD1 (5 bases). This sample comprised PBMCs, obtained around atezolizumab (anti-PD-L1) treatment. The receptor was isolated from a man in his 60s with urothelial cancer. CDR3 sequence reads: CASSLWGGVTDEAFF. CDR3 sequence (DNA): TGTGCCAGCAGCTTGTGGGGGGGAGTAACAGATGAAGCTTTCTTT.